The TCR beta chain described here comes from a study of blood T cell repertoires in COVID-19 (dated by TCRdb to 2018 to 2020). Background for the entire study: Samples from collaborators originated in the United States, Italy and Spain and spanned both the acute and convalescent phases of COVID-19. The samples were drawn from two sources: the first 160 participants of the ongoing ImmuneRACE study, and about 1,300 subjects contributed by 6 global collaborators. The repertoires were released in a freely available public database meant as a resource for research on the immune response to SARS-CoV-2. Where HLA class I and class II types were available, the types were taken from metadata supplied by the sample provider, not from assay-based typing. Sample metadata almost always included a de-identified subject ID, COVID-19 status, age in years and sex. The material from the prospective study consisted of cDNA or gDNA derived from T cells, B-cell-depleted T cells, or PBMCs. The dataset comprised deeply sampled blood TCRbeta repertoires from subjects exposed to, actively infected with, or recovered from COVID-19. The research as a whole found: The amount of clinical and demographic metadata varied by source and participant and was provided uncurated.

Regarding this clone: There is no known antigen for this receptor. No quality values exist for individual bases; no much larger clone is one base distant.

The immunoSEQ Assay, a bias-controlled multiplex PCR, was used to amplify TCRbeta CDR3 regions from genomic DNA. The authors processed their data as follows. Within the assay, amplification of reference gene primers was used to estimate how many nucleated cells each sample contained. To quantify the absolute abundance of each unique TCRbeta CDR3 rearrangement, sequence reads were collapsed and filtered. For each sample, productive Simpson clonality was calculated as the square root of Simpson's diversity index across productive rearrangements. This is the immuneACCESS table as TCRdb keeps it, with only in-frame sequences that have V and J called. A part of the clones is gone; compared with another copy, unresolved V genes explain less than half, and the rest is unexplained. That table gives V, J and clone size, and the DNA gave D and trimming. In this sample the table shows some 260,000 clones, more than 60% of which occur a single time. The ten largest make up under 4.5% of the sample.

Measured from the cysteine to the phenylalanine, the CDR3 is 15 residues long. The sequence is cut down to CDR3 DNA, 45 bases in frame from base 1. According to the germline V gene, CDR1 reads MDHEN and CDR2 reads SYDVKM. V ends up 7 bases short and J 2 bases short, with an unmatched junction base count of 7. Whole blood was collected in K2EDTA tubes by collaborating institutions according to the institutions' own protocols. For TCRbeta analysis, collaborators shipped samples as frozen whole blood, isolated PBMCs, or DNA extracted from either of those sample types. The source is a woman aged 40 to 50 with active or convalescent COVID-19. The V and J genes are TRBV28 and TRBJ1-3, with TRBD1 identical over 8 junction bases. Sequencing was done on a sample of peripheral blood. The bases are TGTGCCAGCACCCCACTGGACAGGGCTGGAAACACCATATATTTT. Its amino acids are CASTPLDRAGNTIYF.